This T cell receptor beta chain was recorded in a study of Ad26.COV2.S vaccination and SARS-CoV-2 variants. Sequenced by immunoSEQ multiplex PCR; TCRdb stores in-frame clones only, minus some. The sample carries some 500,000 clones, 89% recorded once. CDR1 KGHSH and CDR2 LQKENI come from the germline V gene. CDR3 length: 14 residues. The V and J ends lost 3 bases and 5 bases respectively, with 11 bases between them. Treatment: roughly 19 received Ad26.COV2.S at low or high dose, single or two shots; roughly five received placebo; per-sample allocation not given. Day 63 after the first vaccine or placebo injection was the time point for sampling.

The genes are TRBV18 and TRBJ1-5; tentative D call: TRBD1 (6 bases). The TCR was taken from a person between 18 and 65 years old who received the Ad26.COV2.S COVID-19 vaccine or a placebo. This material consisted of peripheral blood, taken in a trial of Ad26.COV2.S vaccine versus placebo. This CDR3 reads CASSPSGADQPQHF. Here the CDR3 DNA reads TGTGCCAGCTCACCCTCGGGGGCGGATCAGCCCCAGCATTTT.